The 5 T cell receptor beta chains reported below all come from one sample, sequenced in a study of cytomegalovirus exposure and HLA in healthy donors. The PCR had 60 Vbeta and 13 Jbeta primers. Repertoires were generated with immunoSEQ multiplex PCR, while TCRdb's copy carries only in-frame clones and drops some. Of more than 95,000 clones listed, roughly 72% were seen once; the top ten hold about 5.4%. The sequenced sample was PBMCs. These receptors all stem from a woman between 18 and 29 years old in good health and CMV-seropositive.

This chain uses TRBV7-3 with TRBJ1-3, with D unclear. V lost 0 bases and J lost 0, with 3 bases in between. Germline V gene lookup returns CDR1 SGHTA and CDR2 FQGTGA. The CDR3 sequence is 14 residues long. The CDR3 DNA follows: TGTGCCAGCAGCTTAACGAGCTCTGGAAACACCATATATTTT. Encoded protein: CASSLTSSGNTIYF.

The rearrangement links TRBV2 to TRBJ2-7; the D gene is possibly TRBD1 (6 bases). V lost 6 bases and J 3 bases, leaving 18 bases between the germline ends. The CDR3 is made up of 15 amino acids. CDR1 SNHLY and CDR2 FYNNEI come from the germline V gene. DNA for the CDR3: TGTGCCAGCAGAAAACAGGGCCCCTGGGGCTACGAGCAGTACTTC. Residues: CASRKQGPWGYEQYF.

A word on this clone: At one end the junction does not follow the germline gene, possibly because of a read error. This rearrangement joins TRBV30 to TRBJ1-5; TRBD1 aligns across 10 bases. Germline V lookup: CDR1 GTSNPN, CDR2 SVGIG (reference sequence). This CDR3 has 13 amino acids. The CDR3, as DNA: TGTGCCTGCTGGGACAGGGGCAACCAGCCCCAGCATTTT. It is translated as CACWDRGNQPQHF.

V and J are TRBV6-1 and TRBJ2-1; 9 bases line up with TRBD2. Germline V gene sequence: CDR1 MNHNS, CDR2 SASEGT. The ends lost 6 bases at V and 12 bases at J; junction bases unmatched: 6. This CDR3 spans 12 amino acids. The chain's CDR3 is CASSDSSGRQFF. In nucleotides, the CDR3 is TGTGCCAGCAGCGACAGTAGCGGGAGGCAGTTCTTC.

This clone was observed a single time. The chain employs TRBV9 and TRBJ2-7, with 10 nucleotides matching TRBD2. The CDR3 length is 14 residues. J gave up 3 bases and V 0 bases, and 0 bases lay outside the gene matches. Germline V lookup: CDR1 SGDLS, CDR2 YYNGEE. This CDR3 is CASSVGTSGYEQYF. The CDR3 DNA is TGTGCCAGCAGCGTAGGGACTAGCGGCTACGAGCAGTACTTC.